This T cell receptor (beta chain) was retrieved from a study of blood T cell repertoires in COVID-19. The overall study: The United States, Italy and Spain provided the acute and convalescent COVID-19 samples.

With regard to this clone: Different DNA sequences within this sample yield the same CDR3.

Participants were aged about 18 to 100 years, lived in 20 to 25 US areas, and enrolled virtually. Participants' reported clinical history set cohort assignment. In the original analysis: For nucleated cells, counts were estimated from reference gene primer amplification. This table comes from immunoSEQ multiplex PCR, and its TCRdb copy is limited to in-frame clones, with some not included. That table furnishes V, J and clone size, whereas the DNA furnished D and trimming. This sample has almost 250,000 clones, with around 89% found just once. Trimming removed 5 bases from V and 5 bases from J, with 4 bases in between. CDR3 length: 12 residues.

Source material: PBMCs or T cells enriched from blood (not recorded which). This clonotype originated in a woman aged 25 to 39 who had recovered from COVID-19. The rearrangement uses TRBV12-3 or TRBV12-4 and TRBJ1-6, with D unresolved. Here the CDR3 DNA reads TGTGCCAGCAGTCCAAATAATTCACCCCTCCACTTT. This gives the protein CASSPNNSPLHF.